This T cell receptor (beta chain) was found in a study of T cells in Graves' hyperthyroidism and ophthalmopathy. V was clipped by 1 base and J by 4 bases, with 4 bases between them. The CDR3 has 12 amino acids. From germline, CDR1 is SNHLY and CDR2 FYNNEI. This clonotype was detected many times. Amplified TCR beta CDR3 regions came from RNA transcripts. Initially, a first-round RT-PCR of the TCR CDR3 employed the HTBI primer set. TCRdb analysed the multiplex PCR reads with MiXCR anew, one entry per CDR3 protein. The data show around 400,000 distinct CDR3 sequences, with roughly 13% seen just once and about 9.1% held by the top ten.

The clonotype originates from a young woman with Graves' hyperthyroidism. J is TRBJ1-1 and V is TRBV2; D ambiguous. Specimen: blood. The CDR3 coding sequence is TGTGCCAGCAGTGAAGACCGCACTGAAGCTTTCTTT. Amino acid sequence: CASSEDRTEAFF.